The clone carrying this T cell receptor (beta chain) has just a few counts. Its antigen is not known. The sample is drawn from a study of post-analysis software for immune sequencing data. Study-level findings and limits: Comparison of patients with controls showed four or five TRBV segments more frequent in patients, TRBV5-6, TRBV5-1 and TRBV20-1 among them.

V lost 2 bases to trimming and J lost 4 bases; unmatched junction nucleotides: 10. This CDR3 is built from 16 residues. Germline V CDR1 and CDR2: MGHRA, YSYEKL. Presence of unique molecular identifiers characterized the TCR beta cDNA libraries. TCRdb reprocessed the PCR reads via MiXCR and lists one record per CDR3 protein. The sample has 800,000 to 950,000 distinct CDR3 sequences; about 57% are singletons. The genes are TRBV4-1 and TRBJ2-7; 8 nucleotides align to TRBD1. The clonotype originates from a girl aged 5-17 years with multiple sclerosis. The sequencing sample was made of blood. In DNA, the CDR3 is TGCGCCAGCAGCCAACCGGGGACAGGCGATAAGTACGAGCAGTACTTC. The encoded protein is CASSQPGTGDKYEQYF.